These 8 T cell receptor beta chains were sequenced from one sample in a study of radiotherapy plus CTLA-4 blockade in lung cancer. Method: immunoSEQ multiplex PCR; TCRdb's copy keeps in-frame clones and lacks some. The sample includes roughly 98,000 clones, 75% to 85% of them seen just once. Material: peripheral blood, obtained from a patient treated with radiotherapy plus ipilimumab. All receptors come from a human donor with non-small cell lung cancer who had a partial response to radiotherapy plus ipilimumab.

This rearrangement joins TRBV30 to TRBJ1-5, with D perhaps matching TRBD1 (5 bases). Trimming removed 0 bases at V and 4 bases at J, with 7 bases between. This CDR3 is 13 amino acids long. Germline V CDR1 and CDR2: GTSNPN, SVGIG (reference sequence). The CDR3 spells CAWSVSGNQPQHF. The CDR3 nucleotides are TGTGCCTGGAGTGTATCAGGGAATCAGCCCCAGCATTTT.

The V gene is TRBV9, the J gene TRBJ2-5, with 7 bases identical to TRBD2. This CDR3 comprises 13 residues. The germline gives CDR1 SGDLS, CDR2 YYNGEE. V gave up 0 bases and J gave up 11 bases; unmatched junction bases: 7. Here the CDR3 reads CASSVAGGLPQYF. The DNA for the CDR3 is TGTGCCAGCAGCGTAGCGGGAGGCCTACCACAGTACTTC.

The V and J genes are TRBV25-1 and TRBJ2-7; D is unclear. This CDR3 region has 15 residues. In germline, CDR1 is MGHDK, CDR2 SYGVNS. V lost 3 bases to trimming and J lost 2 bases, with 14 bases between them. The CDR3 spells CASSETGSLPYEQYF. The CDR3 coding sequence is TGTGCCAGCAGTGAGACCGGGTCTCTTCCCTACGAGCAGTACTTC.

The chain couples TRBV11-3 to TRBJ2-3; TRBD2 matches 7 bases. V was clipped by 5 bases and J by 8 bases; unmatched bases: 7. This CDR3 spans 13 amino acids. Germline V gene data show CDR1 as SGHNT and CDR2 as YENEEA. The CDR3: CASSLGGSGTQYF. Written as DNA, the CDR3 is TGTGCCAGCAGCCTCGGGGGGTCAGGTACGCAGTATTTT.

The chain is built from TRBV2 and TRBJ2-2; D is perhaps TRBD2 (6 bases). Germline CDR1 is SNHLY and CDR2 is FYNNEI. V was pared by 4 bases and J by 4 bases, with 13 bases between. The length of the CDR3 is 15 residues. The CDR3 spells CASSVEGSGTGELFF. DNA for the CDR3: TGTGCCAGCAGTGTGGAGGGGTCGGGCACCGGGGAGCTGTTTTTT.

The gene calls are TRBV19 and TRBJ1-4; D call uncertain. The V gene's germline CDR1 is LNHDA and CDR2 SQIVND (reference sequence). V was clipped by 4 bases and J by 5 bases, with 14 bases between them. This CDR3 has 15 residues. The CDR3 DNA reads TGTGCCAGTAGTACCCAGGTGGCCCTCAATGAAAAACTGTTTTTT. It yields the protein CASSTQVALNEKLFF.

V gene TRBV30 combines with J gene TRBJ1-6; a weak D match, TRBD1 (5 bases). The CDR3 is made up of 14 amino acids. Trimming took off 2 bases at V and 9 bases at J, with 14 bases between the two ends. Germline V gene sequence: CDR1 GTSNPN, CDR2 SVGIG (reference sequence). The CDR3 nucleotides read TGTGCCTGGAGTTCGGGGCAGGGAGGTTCACCCCTCCACTTT. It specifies CAWSSGQGGSPLHF.

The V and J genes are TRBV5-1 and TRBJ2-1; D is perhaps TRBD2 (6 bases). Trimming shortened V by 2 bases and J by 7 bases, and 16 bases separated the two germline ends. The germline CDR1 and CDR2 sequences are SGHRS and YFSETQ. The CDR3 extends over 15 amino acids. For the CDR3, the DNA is TGCGCCAGCAGCTTTGTGTCGGGAGAGGGAAATGAGCAGTTCTTC. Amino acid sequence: CASSFVSGEGNEQFF.